The TCR beta chain described here comes from a study of T cell responses to AZD1222 COVID-19 vaccine. Study-wide results and caveats: Reports indicate that nearly half of spike-specific TCRs are directed at unmutated variant regions. Donors, mostly white British, included more females; clonal diversity was possibly underestimated. Along spike, vaccine-associated CD4 TCRs were found throughout, with dominance at 160-218 and 743-854.

Concerning this clone: Antigen: not known.

Here immunoSEQ multiplex PCR was the method, and the copy in TCRdb shows in-frame clones only, minus some. The sample consists of about 78,000 clones, around 90% of them appearing once. Germline CDR1 and CDR2: ENHRY and SYGVKD. Trimming stripped 8 bases from V and 3 bases from J, with 19 bases between. The CDR3 length is 15 residues. The starting material was peripheral blood, obtained on day 0 of MenACWY control vaccination. The chain links TRBV10-3 to TRBJ2-5; D assignment may be TRBD1 or TRBD2 (5 bases each). The TCR sequence derives from an adult in good health. The DNA for the CDR3 is TGTGCCATCGCGGGTGGACAAGGCCGAGAAGAGACCCAGTACTTC. The encoded protein is CAIAGGQGREETQYF.